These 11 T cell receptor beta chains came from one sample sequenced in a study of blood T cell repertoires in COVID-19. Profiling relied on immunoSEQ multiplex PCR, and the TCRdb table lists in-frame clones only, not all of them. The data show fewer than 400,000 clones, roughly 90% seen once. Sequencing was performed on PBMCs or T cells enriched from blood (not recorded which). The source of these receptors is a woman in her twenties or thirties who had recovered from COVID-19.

The CDR3 DNA sequence: TGTGCCGCTGACAGGGGCCCTAATCAGCCCCAGCATTTT. It is translated as CAADRGPNQPQHF. The J gene is TRBJ1-5, the V gene TRBV24-1; 8 positions agree with TRBD1. Per the germline V gene, CDR1 is KGHDR and CDR2 is SFDVKD. J lost 4 bases, V lost 12 bases, and 7 bases had no gene match. The CDR3 is 13 residues long.

This CDR3 reads CASSGGGSLSGNTIYF. The CDR3 DNA sequence: TGTGCCAGCAGTGGGGGGGGCAGCCTCTCTGGAAACACCATATATTTT. The chain carries TRBV3-1 (or the pseudogene TRBV3-2) and TRBJ1-3, with D perhaps TRBD1 (6 bases). The V end lost 6 bases, the J end lost 0 bases, and 15 bases lay between the germline ends. This CDR3 has 16 amino acids. CDR1 is LGHDT and CDR2 is YNNKEL in the germline V gene (reference sequence).

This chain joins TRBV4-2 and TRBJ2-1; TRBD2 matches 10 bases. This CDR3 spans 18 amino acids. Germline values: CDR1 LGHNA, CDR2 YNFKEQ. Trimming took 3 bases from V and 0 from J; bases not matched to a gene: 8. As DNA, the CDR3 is TGTGCCAGCAGCCAGGGACTTAGCGGGAGGAGCTCCTACAATGAGCAGTTCTTC. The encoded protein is CASSQGLSGRSSYNEQFF.

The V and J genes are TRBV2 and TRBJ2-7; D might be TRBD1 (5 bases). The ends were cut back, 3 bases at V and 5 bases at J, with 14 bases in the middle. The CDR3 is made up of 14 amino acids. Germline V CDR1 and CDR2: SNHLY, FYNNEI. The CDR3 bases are TGTGCCAGCAGTGAGTGGGGCGTACCCCACGAGCAGTACTTC. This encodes CASSEWGVPHEQYF.

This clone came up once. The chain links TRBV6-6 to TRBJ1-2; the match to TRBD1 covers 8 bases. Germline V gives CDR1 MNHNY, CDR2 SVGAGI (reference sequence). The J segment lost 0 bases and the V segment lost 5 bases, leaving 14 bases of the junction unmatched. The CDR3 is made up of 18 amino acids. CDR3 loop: CASSRWDRRSRANYGYTF. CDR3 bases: TGTGCCAGCAGTCGCTGGGACAGGAGGTCCAGAGCTAACTATGGCTACACCTTC.

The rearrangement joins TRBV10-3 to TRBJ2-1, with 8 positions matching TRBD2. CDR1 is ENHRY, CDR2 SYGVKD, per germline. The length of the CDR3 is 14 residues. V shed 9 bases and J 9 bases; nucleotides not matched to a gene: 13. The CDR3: CAIAGREESGEQFF. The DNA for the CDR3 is TGTGCCATAGCAGGGCGGGAGGAGAGTGGTGAGCAGTTCTTC.

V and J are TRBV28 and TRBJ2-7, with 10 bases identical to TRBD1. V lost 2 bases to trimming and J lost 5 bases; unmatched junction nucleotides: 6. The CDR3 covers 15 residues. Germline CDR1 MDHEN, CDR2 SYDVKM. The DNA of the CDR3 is TGTGCCAGCAGTTTACGACAGGGGGCCAGCCACGAGCAGTACTTC. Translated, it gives CASSLRQGASHEQYF.

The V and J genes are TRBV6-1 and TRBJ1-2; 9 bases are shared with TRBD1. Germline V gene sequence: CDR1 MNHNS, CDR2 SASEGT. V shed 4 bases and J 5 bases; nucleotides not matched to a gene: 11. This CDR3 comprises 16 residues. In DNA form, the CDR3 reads TGTGCCAGCAGTGCTACCGGGACAGGGACAGGATATGGCTACACCTTC. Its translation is CASSATGTGTGYGYTF.

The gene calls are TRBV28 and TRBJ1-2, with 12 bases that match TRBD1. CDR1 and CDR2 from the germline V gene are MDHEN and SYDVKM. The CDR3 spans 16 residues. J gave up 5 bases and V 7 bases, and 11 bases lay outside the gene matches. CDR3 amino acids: CASTPGQGALWYGYTF. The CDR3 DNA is TGTGCCAGCACCCCGGGACAGGGGGCGCTTTGGTATGGCTACACCTTC.

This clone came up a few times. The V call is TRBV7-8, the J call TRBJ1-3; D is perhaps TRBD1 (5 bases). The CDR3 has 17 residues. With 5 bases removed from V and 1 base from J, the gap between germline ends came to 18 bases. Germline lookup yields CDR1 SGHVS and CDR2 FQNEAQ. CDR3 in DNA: TGTGCCAGCAGCCAACAATCACCCCAGGGATCTGGAAACACCATATATTTT. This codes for CASSQQSPQGSGNTIYF.

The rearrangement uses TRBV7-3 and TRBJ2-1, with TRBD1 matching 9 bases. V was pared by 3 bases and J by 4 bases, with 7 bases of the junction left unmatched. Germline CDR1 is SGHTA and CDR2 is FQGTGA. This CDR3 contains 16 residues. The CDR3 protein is CASSLEGTGYYNEQFF. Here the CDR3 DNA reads TGTGCCAGCAGCTTGGAGGGGACAGGGTATTACAATGAGCAGTTCTTC.